This TCR beta chain was captured in a study of blood T cell repertoires in COVID-19. Study details: T cells, B-cell-depleted T cells, or PBMCs supplied cDNA or gDNA.

Here immunoSEQ multiplex PCR was the method, and the copy in TCRdb shows in-frame clones only, minus some. The data show approximately 300,000 clones, approximately 89% seen once. The ends were cut back, 5 bases at V and 6 bases at J, with 17 bases in the middle. CDR3 length equals 15 residues. The germline CDR1 and CDR2 sequences are SNHLY and FYNNEI. Participant age was about 18 to 100 years, and participants resided in fewer than 25 US areas. Symptom resolution, clearance, or two negative PCRs marked the recovered donors of Cohort 3. Sequencing was performed on PBMCs or T cells enriched from blood (not recorded which). This clonotype originated in a woman between 25 and 40 years old who had recovered from COVID-19. The chain has TRBV2 and TRBJ1-5, with TRBD1 as a possible D gene (6 bases). The CDR3 sequence: CASSPQAGAGQPQHF. CDR3 in DNA: TGTGCCAGCAGTCCGCAGGCAGGGGCGGGTCAGCCCCAGCATTTT.